This T cell receptor beta chain was sequenced in a study of human T cells and chemical hapten exposure. Looking at the study overall: There were per-sample TCR yield variations, arising mainly from small pooled library volume differences.

Stated time point: patch test 1, 2 weeks after DPC sensitization. Regarding treatment: therapeutic diphenylcyclopropenone sensitization with weekly scalp DPC. General study findings and limits: With regard to DPC sensitization, TCRs above 1 in 1000 frequency did not change. Having alopecia, donors may respond immunologically unlike healthy people.

As originally analysed: Samples held a median of around 100,000 TCRs, range roughly 23,224–700,000. TCRdb called the RACE reads again in MiXCR, with one record for every CDR3 protein. These V and J calls derive from TCRdb rather than the authors' analysis. The sample holds 370,000 or so distinct CDR3 sequences, nearly 5% seen once. The germline CDR1 and CDR2 sequences are MNHEY and SVGAGI. V was pared by 5 bases and J by 5 bases, with 12 bases of the junction left unmatched. The CDR3 spans 15 residues. Concerning this clonotype itself: The target antigen is unknown.

V is TRBV6-5 and J is TRBJ2-7, with 7 bases lining up with TRBD2. This sequence was found in a woman aged 45 to 65 with alopecia areata. Some clones in this sample may be carry-over from other donors' samples. The sample here was whole blood, taken in connection with sensitization to the hapten diphenylcyclopropenone (DPC). CDR3 sequence reads: CASSPLVGGINEQYF. The CDR3 bases are TGTGCCAGCAGTCCCCTCGTGGGAGGGATCAACGAGCAGTACTTC.